This T cell receptor beta chain was recovered during a study of long-term antiretroviral therapy in people with HIV. Study background: Earliest sampling preceded the 2015 immediate-ART recommendation by about a decade.

Version v3.0 of the immunoSEQ assay ran at survey level. Profiled with immunoSEQ multiplex PCR; TCRdb holds only in-frame clones, not every one. This sample has 20,000 to 25,000 clones; around 83% occur once, and the top ten carry approximately 5%. Trimming took 3 bases from V and 2 from J, leaving 9 bases between them. The CDR3 sequence is 14 residues long. The germline V gene has CDR1 SGDLS and CDR2 YYNGEE. Sequences were derived from unsorted PBMCs, sampled 0.2 years after starting antiretroviral therapy. V is TRBV9 and J is TRBJ1-5, with D possibly TRBD1 on 6 matching bases. The sequence was collected from a woman younger than 45 with HIV. The CDR3 loop is CASSATGGNQPQHF. In DNA, the CDR3 is TGTGCCAGCAGCGCGACAGGAGGCAATCAGCCCCAGCATTTT.